Below, 9 T cell receptor beta chains from the same sample are listed, as sequenced in a study of T cell responses to AZD1222 COVID-19 vaccine. The data were produced by immunoSEQ multiplex PCR, yet TCRdb's version contains in-frame clones alone and is incomplete. The sample has under 150,000 clones, approximately 86% seen once. The sequencing here drew on peripheral blood, taken on day 0 of AZD1222 vaccination. Source of these receptors: an adult in good health.

The J gene is TRBJ1-1, the V gene TRBV9; the D gene is possibly TRBD1 (5 bases). Germline CDR1 and CDR2: SGDLS and YYNGEE. Deletions cut 3 bases from V and 0 bases from J, with 9 bases between. The length of the CDR3 is 14 residues. The CDR3 reads CASSERGLNTEAFF. In DNA, the CDR3 is TGTGCCAGCAGCGAGAGGGGACTGAACACTGAAGCTTTCTTT.

This clone was seen a few times. V and J are TRBV30 and TRBJ2-7, with D uncertain. The CDR3 is made up of 12 amino acids. Germline V CDR1 and CDR2: GTSNPN, SVGIG (reference sequence). Trimming took 2 bases from V and 1 from J, leaving 6 bases between them. The CDR3 here is CAWSQISYEQYF. In DNA, the CDR3 is TGTGCCTGGAGTCAGATATCCTACGAGCAGTACTTC.

The genes are TRBV6-2 or TRBV6-3 and TRBJ2-7; TRBD2 might be the D (6 bases). The CDR3 loop spans 15 amino acids. The V end lost 5 bases, the J end lost 0 bases, and 14 bases lay between the germline ends. Germline V gives CDR1 MNHEY, CDR2 SVGEGT. This chain's CDR3 is CASSPGNSGSYEQYF. The CDR3 coding sequence is TGTGCCAGCAGTCCAGGCAATAGCGGCTCCTACGAGCAGTACTTC.

This clone was picked up one time. This chain joins TRBV5-4 and TRBJ2-7; D is uncertain. Germline CDR1 and CDR2: SGHNT and YYREEE (reference sequence). This CDR3 is built from 12 residues. V was cut by 4 bases and J by 3 bases, with 8 bases left in between. This CDR3 reads CASSLKGYEQYF. The CDR3 region has the DNA TGTGCCAGCAGCCTAAAAGGCTACGAGCAGTACTTC.

The chain couples TRBV24-1 to TRBJ1-2; D gene ambiguous. Per germline, CDR1 KGHDR and CDR2 SFDVKD. The CDR3 runs to 14 residues. V dropped 3 bases and J dropped 4 bases, with 11 bases sitting between them. CDR3 sequence (DNA): TGTGCCACCAGTGATGCACAGATTGGCTATGGCTACACCTTC. As protein: CATSDAQIGYGYTF.

The rearrangement joins TRBV9 to TRBJ1-3; D is uncertain. From germline, CDR1 is SGDLS and CDR2 YYNGEE. The CDR3 consists of 14 residues. Deletions cut 3 bases from V and 0 bases from J, with 7 bases between. The CDR3 nucleotides are TGTGCCAGCAGCGAACCGGGCTCTGGAAACACCATATATTTT. Protein sequence: CASSEPGSGNTIYF.

V gene TRBV29-1 combines with J gene TRBJ2-7; 11 bases agree with TRBD2. CDR3 size: 17 residues. V lost 6 bases and J lost 1; bases outside the gene matches: 14. Per germline, CDR1 SQVTM and CDR2 ANQGSEA. In DNA, the CDR3 is TGCAGCGTAAGGGACAGCCAGCTAGCGGGAGGATCCTACGAGCAGTACTTC. The encoded protein is CSVRDSQLAGGSYEQYF.

This chain joins TRBV18 and TRBJ2-7; D uncertain. The CDR3 is 14 amino acids. Per germline, CDR1 KGHSH and CDR2 LQKENI. Trimming took 0 bases from V and 5 from J, leaving 11 bases between them. The CDR3 sequence is CASSPPPSVDEQYF. DNA of the CDR3: TGTGCCAGCTCACCACCTCCGAGTGTCGACGAGCAGTACTTC.

This chain links TRBV4-3 with TRBJ2-6, with a possible D match to TRBD2 (6 bases). The ends were cut back, 1 base at V and 1 base at J, with 17 bases in the middle. This CDR3 comprises 19 residues. CDR1 is LGHNA, CDR2 YSLEER, per germline. The CDR3 loop reads CASSQAVGGARSGANVLTF. The CDR3, as DNA: TGCGCCAGCAGCCAAGCCGTCGGAGGGGCGCGGTCTGGGGCCAACGTCCTGACTTTC.